Presented here are 21 T cell receptor beta chains from one specimen sequenced in a study of naive CD8 T cells in extremely preterm neonates. Deliveries were elective term cesareans at about 37-42 weeks, with no labor or membrane rupture. The protocol was immunoSEQ multiplex PCR, while the TCRdb copy is restricted to in-frame clones and leaves out a portion. Of about 6,100 clones detected, approximately 98% appear once; the ten largest clones hold more than 0.4%. Sequencing input: naive CD8+ T cells from cord blood. The receptors were gathered from a newborn in good health.

The chain's CDR3 is CASSYSVYRNYGYTF. The DNA for the CDR3 is TGTGCCAGCAGTTACTCAGTTTACAGGAACTATGGCTACACCTTC. This chain links TRBV6-5 with TRBJ1-2; tentatively, D is TRBD1 (5 bases). The germline V and J ends were trimmed by 0 bases and 2 bases, with 10 bases remaining between them. Germline V CDR1 and CDR2: MNHEY, SVGAGI. CDR3 size: 15 residues.

The table lists this clone with a count of one. V and J are TRBV5-8 and TRBJ2-7; 7 nucleotides align to TRBD1. Per germline, CDR1 SGHTS and CDR2 YDEGEE. V gave up 4 bases and J gave up 0 bases; unmatched junction bases: 1. There are 13 residues in the CDR3. CDR3 residues: CASSGDSSYEQYF. In DNA, the CDR3 is TGTGCCAGCAGCGGGGACAGCTCCTACGAGCAGTACTTC.

The V and J genes are TRBV7-2 and TRBJ2-7; 7 bases are shared with TRBD2. This CDR3 comprises 16 residues. The junction had 16 bases not matched to a gene; V was cut back by 5 bases and J by 6 bases. Germline V lookup: CDR1 SGHTA, CDR2 FQGNSA. The CDR3 DNA reads as TGTGCCAGCAGCGCCGAAATGCGGGAGTGGCCCTCCGAGCAGTACTTC. Residues: CASSAEMREWPSEQYF.

This chain links TRBV9 with TRBJ2-2, with D tentatively TRBD2 (5 bases). V was shortened by 0 bases and J by 1 base, with 10 bases between the two germline ends. CDR1 is SGDLS and CDR2 is YYNGEE in the germline V gene. CDR3 length: 16 residues. The CDR3 sequence is CASSVVSSVNTGELFF. The CDR3 region has the DNA TGTGCCAGCAGCGTAGTTAGTAGCGTGAACACCGGGGAGCTGTTTTTT.

The chain employs TRBV5-6 and TRBJ2-7; 9 bases align to TRBD1. The CDR3 contains 14 residues. The V segment lost 5 bases and the J segment 4 bases; nucleotides outside the gene matches: 7. Germline loops: CDR1 SGHDT, CDR2 YYEEEE. CDR3 coding DNA: TGTGCCAGCAGGTCCGGGACAGGGCGGTACGAGCAGTACTTC. Amino acid sequence: CASRSGTGRYEQYF.

The chain employs TRBV20-1 and TRBJ2-7; D not resolved. The CDR3 length is 11 residues. Germline CDR1 is DFQATT and CDR2 is SNEGSKA (reference sequence). V shed 3 bases and J shed 3 bases, with 6 bases lying between them. CDR3 DNA sequence: TGCAGTGCTAGTGTAAACTACGAGCAGTACTTC. It encodes CSASVNYEQYF.

V usage is TRBV9 and J usage is TRBJ1-2; TRBD1 is a possible D gene (6 bases). Trimming pared 5 bases from V and 6 bases from J, leaving 17 bases between. This CDR3 spans 14 amino acids. Germline CDR1 and CDR2: SGDLS and YYNGEE. CDR3: CASRPAGGAHGYTF. The CDR3 nucleotides are TGTGCCAGCAGGCCCGCGGGGGGCGCCCATGGCTACACCTTC.

The genes are TRBV7-9 and TRBJ1-2, with D possibly being TRBD1 (6 bases). Per the germline V gene, CDR1 is SEHNR and CDR2 is FQNEAQ (reference sequence). There are 14 residues in the CDR3. The germline V and J ends were trimmed by 5 bases and 2 bases, with 12 bases remaining between them. In DNA, the CDR3 is TGTGCCAGCAGCACCCTCGGACAGAACTATGGCTACACCTTC. Encoded protein: CASSTLGQNYGYTF.

The chain employs TRBV9 and TRBJ1-5, with D maybe TRBD1 (5 bases). The germline V and J ends were trimmed by 4 bases and 7 bases, with 21 bases remaining between them. The CDR3 extends over 16 amino acids. Germline V gene data show CDR1 as SGDLS and CDR2 as YYNGEE. The CDR3 DNA reads as TGTGCCAGCAGCCCCGGTTGGGGGGGTCTCTTACAGCCCCAGCATTTT. It specifies CASSPGWGGLLQPQHF.

This clone occurred once. The rearrangement uses TRBV7-9 and TRBJ1-2; perhaps TRBD1 as D (5 bases). The CDR3 contains 12 residues. Germline assignment: CDR1 SEHNR and CDR2 FQNEAQ (reference sequence). With 1 base removed from V and 6 bases from J, the gap between germline ends came to 6 bases. As DNA, the CDR3 is TGTGCCAGCAGCTTAGGGGGGGATGGCTACACCTTC. It encodes CASSLGGDGYTF.

CDR3 region: CASSQVAALITTDYRSYNEQFF. In DNA form, the CDR3 reads TGCGCCAGCAGCCAAGTGGCGGCTCTGATTACCACGGACTACCGCTCCTACAATGAGCAGTTCTTC. The chain joins TRBV4-1 to TRBJ2-1, with D maybe TRBD2 (6 bases). V was pared by 1 base and J by 0 bases, with 28 bases between. This CDR3 is 22 amino acids long. Germline V CDR1 and CDR2: MGHRA, YSYEKL.

This clone was recorded once. V and J are TRBV28 and TRBJ1-2; the D gene is possibly TRBD1 (6 bases). CDR1 and CDR2 (germline): MDHEN, SYDVKM. The CDR3 contains 12 residues. V gave up 3 bases and J gave up 6 bases, with 8 bases separating them. The DNA for the CDR3 is TGTGCCAGCAGTTTGGGGACAAATGGCTACACCTTC. Translation: CASSLGTNGYTF.

The chain employs TRBV19 and TRBJ2-2, with 10 bases that match TRBD2. In germline, CDR1 is LNHDA, CDR2 SQIVND (reference sequence). The ends lost 1 base at V and 5 bases at J; junction bases unmatched: 4. This CDR3 spans 16 amino acids. The CDR3 DNA reads TGTGCCAGTAGTATAGGTCTAGCGGGAGCAACCGGGGAGCTGTTTTTT. This encodes CASSIGLAGATGELFF.

The chain recombines TRBV7-3 with TRBJ2-3, with D possibly TRBD2 on 5 matching bases. CDR1 is SGHTA and CDR2 is FQGTGA in the germline V gene. The CDR3 loop spans 17 amino acids. The V and J ends lost 5 bases and 0 bases respectively, with 18 bases between them. DNA for the CDR3: TGTGCCAGCAGCCAAACGGGGTTCCACACTAGCACAGATACGCAGTATTTT. Translation gives CASSQTGFHTSTDTQYF. Complete variable domain (other parts from reference TRBV7-3 and TRBJ2-3): GAGVSQTPSNKVTEKGKYVELRCDPISGHTALYWYRQSLGQGPEFLIYFQGTGAADDSGLPNDRFFAVRPEGSVSTLKIQRTERGDSAVYLCASSQTGFHTSTDTQYFGPGTRLTVL.

The rearrangement links TRBV5-1 to TRBJ2-3, with D uncertain. V lost 2 bases and J 1 base, leaving 11 bases between the germline ends. This CDR3 spans 15 amino acids. CDR1 and CDR2 (germline): SGHRS, YFSETQ. Here the CDR3 reads CASSFHGVGTDTQYF. In nucleotides, the CDR3 is TGCGCCAGCAGCTTTCACGGAGTCGGCACAGATACGCAGTATTTT.

The J gene is TRBJ2-3, the V gene TRBV9; no definite D call. Trimming left V 0 bases short and J 6 bases short, with 11 bases between. The germline gives CDR1 SGDLS, CDR2 YYNGEE. The CDR3 spans 14 residues. The CDR3 reads CASSVAGQMDTQYF. The DNA for the CDR3 is TGTGCCAGCAGCGTAGCTGGTCAGATGGATACGCAGTATTTT. The whole variable domain, filled in from reference TRBV9 and TRBJ2-3, reads DSGVTQTPKHLITATGQRVTLRCSPRSGDLSVYWYQQSLDQGLQFLIQYYNGEERAKGNILERFSAQQFPDLHSELNLSSLELGDSALYFCASSVAGQMDTQYFGPGTRLTVL.

The CDR3 DNA follows: TGCGCCAGCAGCCAAGAGCCGAACGGGTACACTGAAGCTTTCTTT. It codes for CASSQEPNGYTEAFF. The chain has TRBV4-1 and TRBJ1-1; D is ambiguous. Germline assignment: CDR1 MGHRA and CDR2 YSYEKL. This CDR3 has 15 residues. The V gene lost 0 bases and the J gene lost 3 bases, with 11 bases spanning the gap.

This rearrangement joins TRBV28 to TRBJ1-1; 7 bases line up with TRBD1. The CDR3 is 15 residues long. With 6 bases clipped from V and 6 bases from J, the junction kept 13 bases outside the gene matches. CDR1 MDHEN and CDR2 SYDVKM come from the germline V gene. CDR3 in DNA: TGTGCCAGCAGGCCTTGGGACAGCAAGCATTCTGAAGCTTTCTTT. It codes for CASRPWDSKHSEAFF.

V gene TRBV7-2 combines with J gene TRBJ2-7; TRBD2 is a possible D gene (5 bases). CDR3 length: 13 residues. V gave up 2 bases and J gave up 3 bases, with 8 bases separating them. CDR1 is SGHTA and CDR2 is FQGNSA in the germline V gene. In DNA form, the CDR3 reads TGTGCCAGCAGCTTACTAGCACACTACGAGCAGTACTTC. Translation gives CASSLLAHYEQYF.

The chain joins TRBV9 to TRBJ2-7; TRBD2 matches at 10 bases. CDR1 is SGDLS and CDR2 is YYNGEE in the germline V gene. V shed 8 bases and J 7 bases; nucleotides not matched to a gene: 0. This CDR3 comprises 10 residues. CDR3 sequence: CARLAGEQYF. Written as DNA, the CDR3 is TGTGCCAGACTAGCGGGAGAGCAGTACTTC.

The chain uses TRBV9 and TRBJ2-3; TRBD2 agrees at 9 bases. Germline V CDR1 and CDR2: SGDLS, YYNGEE. There are 17 residues in the CDR3. The J segment lost 6 bases and the V segment lost 4 bases, leaving 15 bases of the junction unmatched. CDR3 loop: CASSPGGFPSGKDTQYF. CDR3 bases: TGTGCCAGCAGCCCAGGAGGGTTTCCTAGCGGGAAGGATACGCAGTATTTT.